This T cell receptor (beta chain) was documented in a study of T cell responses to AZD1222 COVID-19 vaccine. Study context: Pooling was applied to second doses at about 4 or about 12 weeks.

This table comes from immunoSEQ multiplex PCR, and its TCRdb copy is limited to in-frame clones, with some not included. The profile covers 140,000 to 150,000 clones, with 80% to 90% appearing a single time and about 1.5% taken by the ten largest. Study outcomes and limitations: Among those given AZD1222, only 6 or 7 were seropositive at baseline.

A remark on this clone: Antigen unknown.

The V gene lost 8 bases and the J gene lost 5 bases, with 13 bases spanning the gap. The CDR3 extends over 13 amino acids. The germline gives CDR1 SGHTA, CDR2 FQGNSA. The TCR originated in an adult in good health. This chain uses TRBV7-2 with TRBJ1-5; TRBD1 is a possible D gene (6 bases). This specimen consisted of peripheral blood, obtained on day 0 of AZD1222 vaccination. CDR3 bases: TGTGCCAGCGCCGGGGGGCGCGATCAGCCCCAGCATTTT. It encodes CASAGGRDQPQHF. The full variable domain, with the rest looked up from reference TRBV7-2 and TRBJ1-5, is GAGVSQSPSNKVTEKGKDVELRCDPISGHTALYWYRQSLGQGLEFLIYFQGNSAPDKSGLPSDRFSAERTGGSVSTLTIQRTQQEDSAVYLCASAGGRDQPQHFGDGTRLSIL.